This T cell receptor (beta chain) was identified during a study of T cell responses to AZD1222 COVID-19 vaccine. Overall study results and limits: When two AZD1222 doses had been given, Spike-specific TCR breadth and depth rose.

The table came from immunoSEQ multiplex PCR; TCRdb's copy has only in-frame clones and leaves some out. The repertoire holds about 120,000 clones, with 70% to 90% as singletons. Germline V CDR1 and CDR2: LNHDA, SQIVND (reference sequence). CDR3 length: 13 amino acids. The germline V and J ends were trimmed by 5 bases and 3 bases, with 11 bases remaining between them. A remark on this clone: As yet, its antigen is unknown.

The chain has TRBV19 and TRBJ2-7; the D is unclear. The receptor was isolated from an adult in good health. This specimen consisted of peripheral blood, obtained on day 0 of AZD1222 vaccination. CDR3 sequence: CASSWGLHYEQYF. The CDR3 DNA sequence: TGTGCCAGTAGTTGGGGTCTCCACTACGAGCAGTACTTC.